One and the same sample provided the 5 T cell receptor beta chains below, sequenced in a study of cytomegalovirus exposure and HLA in healthy donors. Libraries were prepared by immunoSEQ multiplex PCR; TCRdb keeps only in-frame clonotypes and omits some of them. The sample includes approximately 110,000 clones, about 90% seen only once; the top ten take about 2%. The material sequenced was PBMCs. The receptor set was obtained from a woman younger than 30 in good health and CMV-seronegative.

The CDR3 nucleotides are TGTGCCAGCAGCTTAGGGCAGGTCGACTATGGCTACACCTTC. Its translation: CASSLGQVDYGYTF. The chain employs TRBV11-2 and TRBJ1-2; D remains unclear. Per the germline V gene, CDR1 is SGHAT and CDR2 is FQNNGV. CDR3 length equals 14 residues. V was clipped by 1 base and J by 3 bases, with 9 bases between them. Filled out from reference TRBV11-2 and TRBJ1-2, the complete variable domain reads EAGVAQSPRYKIIEKRQSVAFWCNPISGHATLYWYQQILGQGPKLLIQFQNNGVVDDSQLPKDRFSAERLKGVDSTLKIQPAKLEDSAVYLCASSLGQVDYGYTFGSGTRLTVV.

This sequence joins TRBV20-1 and TRBJ1-1; D is ambiguous. The CDR3 length is 11 residues. Germline CDR1 and CDR2: DFQATT and SNEGSKA (reference sequence). V was trimmed by 7 bases and J by 3 bases, leaving 9 bases between them. In DNA, the CDR3 is TGCAGTGTGGCGGGTGACACTGAAGCTTTCTTT. Translated: CSVAGDTEAFF.

The gene calls are TRBV19 and TRBJ1-5; D is perhaps TRBD1 (6 bases). Trimming shortened V by 3 bases and J by 4 bases, and 10 bases separated the two germline ends. This CDR3 region has 14 residues. Per the germline V gene, CDR1 is LNHDA and CDR2 is SQIVND (reference sequence). This CDR3 is CASSIPGQNQPQHF. The CDR3 bases are TGTGCCAGTAGTATCCCGGGACAAAATCAGCCCCAGCATTTT. Looking up the rest from reference TRBV19 and TRBJ1-5 gives the full variable domain: DGGITQSPKYLFRKEGQNVTLSCEQNLNHDAMYWYRQDPGQGLRLIYYSQIVNDFQKGDIAEGYSVSREKKESFPLTVTSAQKNPTAFYLCASSIPGQNQPQHFGDGTRLSIL.

V and J are TRBV19 and TRBJ1-5; 11 bases fit TRBD1. V dropped 5 bases and J dropped 4; count of bases not matched to a gene: 4. Germline CDR1 LNHDA, CDR2 SQIVND (reference sequence). CDR3 length equals 15 residues. CDR3 nucleotides: TGTGCCAGTAGTGGGGGACAGGGGGGTAATCAGCCCCAGCATTTT. This codes for CASSGGQGGNQPQHF. Full variable domain (outside the CDR3, taken from reference TRBV19 and TRBJ1-5): DGGITQSPKYLFRKEGQNVTLSCEQNLNHDAMYWYRQDPGQGLRLIYYSQIVNDFQKGDIAEGYSVSREKKESFPLTVTSAQKNPTAFYLCASSGGQGGNQPQHFGDGTRLSIL.

This clone was picked up a small number of times. This chain joins TRBV19 and TRBJ1-1; D is unresolved. The CDR3 loop spans 16 amino acids. CDR1 is LNHDA, CDR2 SQIVND, per germline (reference sequence). The germline V and J ends were trimmed by 3 bases and 0 bases, with 14 bases remaining between them. The CDR3 sequence: CASSIAGSRMNTEAFF. The CDR3 nucleotides read TGTGCCAGTAGTATTGCGGGGAGTAGGATGAACACTGAAGCTTTCTTT.